This T cell receptor (beta chain) was profiled in a study of blood T cell repertoires in COVID-19. Study information: Whether acute or convalescent, the COVID-19 samples came from the United States, Italy and Spain. T cells, B-cell-depleted T cells, or PBMCs supplied cDNA or gDNA.

V lost 6 bases to trimming and J lost 0 bases, with 13 bases between them. This CDR3 is built from 15 residues. The V gene's germline CDR1 is MNHEY and CDR2 SMNVEV (reference sequence). The data were produced by immunoSEQ multiplex PCR, yet TCRdb's version contains in-frame clones alone and is incomplete. Among over 150,000 clones, approximately 87% were seen once, and the ten largest hold about 0.96%. The receptor was derived from a woman aged 18-29 years who had recovered from COVID-19. The sequenced sample consisted of peripheral blood. The J gene is TRBJ2-3, the V gene TRBV27; TRBD2 might be the D (6 bases). Here the CDR3 DNA reads TGTGCCAGCAGCTCTGGGACTTCTAGCACAGATACGCAGTATTTT. This translates into CASSSGTSSTDTQYF.